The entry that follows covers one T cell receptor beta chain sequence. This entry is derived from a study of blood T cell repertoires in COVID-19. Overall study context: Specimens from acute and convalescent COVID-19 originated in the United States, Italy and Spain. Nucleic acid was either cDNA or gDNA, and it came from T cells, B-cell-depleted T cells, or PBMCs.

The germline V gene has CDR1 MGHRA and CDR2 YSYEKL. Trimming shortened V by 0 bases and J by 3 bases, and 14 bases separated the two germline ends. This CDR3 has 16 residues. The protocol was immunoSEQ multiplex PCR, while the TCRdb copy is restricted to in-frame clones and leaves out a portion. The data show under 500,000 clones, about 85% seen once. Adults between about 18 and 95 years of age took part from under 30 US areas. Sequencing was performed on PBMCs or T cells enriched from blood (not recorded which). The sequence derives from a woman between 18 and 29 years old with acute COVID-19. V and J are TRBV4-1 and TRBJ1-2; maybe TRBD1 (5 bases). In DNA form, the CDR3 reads TGCGCCAGCAGCCAAGATCCTGGGGGGATACACTATGGCTACACCTTC. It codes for CASSQDPGGIHYGYTF.